This TCR beta chain stems from a study of blood T cell repertoires in COVID-19. Whole-study context: Sites across the United States, Italy and Spain contributed samples from acute and convalescent COVID-19. T cells, B-cell-depleted T cells, or PBMCs supplied cDNA or gDNA.

Methods used by the authors: Counts of nucleated cells, estimated from reference gene primer amplification, were obtained. Assay used: immunoSEQ multiplex PCR; TCRdb lists only in-frame clones, some missing. Clone size and V and J calls were adopted from that table, with D and trimming inferred from the DNA. The table records under 250,000 clones, 84% of them present only once. This CDR3 is built from 16 residues. Looked up from germline, CDR1 is SGHVS and CDR2 is FNYEAQ. The germline V and J ends were trimmed by 5 bases and 1 base, with 15 bases remaining between them. This sequence was found in a woman aged 40 to 49 who had recovered from COVID-19. This chain uses TRBV7-6 with TRBJ2-1; unclear D gene. The sample taken for sequencing was peripheral blood. CDR3 region: CASSPFTGGSYNEQFF. DNA of the CDR3: TGTGCCAGCAGCCCGTTTACGGGTGGGTCCTACAATGAGCAGTTCTTC. The entire variable domain, with the rest obtained from reference TRBV7-6 and TRBJ2-1, is as follows: GAGVSQSPRYKVTKRGQDVALRCDPISGHVSLYWYRQALGQGPEFLTYFNYEAQQDKSGLPNDRFSAERPEGSISTLTIQRTEQRDSAMYRCASSPFTGGSYNEQFFGPGTRLTVL.